Shown below are 32 T cell receptor beta chains from a single sample sequenced in a study of T-cell memory formation after mild COVID-19 (dated by TCRdb to the early 2020s). To prepare the library, 5' RACE was applied. Sequencing relied on an Illumina NovaSeq 6000. Starting from the raw public reads, TCRdb applied fastp trimming at Q25, assembled clones with MiXCR and retained in-frame beta chains. For every CDR3 protein sequence, its rows merge into one entry that carries the most common genes and DNA. A total of 25,000 to 35,000 distinct CDR3 sequences appear in this sample, 9.5% to 15% of them only once. Roughly 15% of the sample comes from the top ten. Sequenced: PBMCs or a T cell subset sorted from them (not recorded which). The receptor set was obtained from an adult woman who had mild COVID-19 (a few samples of this study predate the infection). The sample titles of this study are shuffled in the database, so cell type and time point are left out; the donor was told from shared clones.

V usage is TRBV19 and J usage is TRBJ2-3; D perhaps matches TRBD1 (5 bases). CDR1 is LNHDA and CDR2 is SQIVND in the germline V gene (reference sequence). The V end was cut by 3 bases, the J end by 0 bases, with 10 bases between. This CDR3 region has 15 residues. CDR3 in amino acids: CASSIPGHSTDTQYF. CDR3 nucleotide sequence: TGTGCCAGTAGTATCCCAGGACACAGCACAGATACGCAGTATTTT.

In this sample, this clonotype turned up many times. J is TRBJ2-1 and V is TRBV7-2; 11 positions match TRBD2. Germline loops: CDR1 SGHTA, CDR2 FQGNSA. V gave up 5 bases and J gave up 6 bases; unmatched junction bases: 3. The CDR3 consists of 14 residues. The CDR3 region is CASSPGTSGNEQFF. The CDR3 region has the DNA TGTGCCAGCAGCCCAGGGACTAGCGGCAATGAGCAGTTCTTC.

This clonotype was detected many times. The rearrangement uses TRBV6-2 or TRBV6-3 and TRBJ1-2; D is ambiguous. Trimming cost V 6 bases and J 0 bases, with 17 bases left between them. The CDR3 runs 16 residues. Germline lookup yields CDR1 MNHEY and CDR2 SVGEGT. CDR3 nucleotides: TGTGCCAGCAGCCTCGGTGGTAGGCAAGCTAACTATGGCTACACCTTC. Protein product: CASSLGGRQANYGYTF.

This clonotype occurred many times. The chain couples TRBV20-1 to TRBJ1-2, with a weak D call TRBD1 (6 bases). This CDR3 has 12 residues. V was trimmed by 5 bases and J by 8 bases, leaving 15 bases between them. Germline CDR1 and CDR2: DFQATT and SNEGSKA (reference sequence). The CDR3 bases are TGCAGTGCTTCTGAGGGGGGGCGGGGCTACACCTTC. Amino acid sequence: CSASEGGRGYTF.

In its sample, this clonotype was seen many times. Written as DNA, the CDR3 is TGTGCCACCAGCACCCCCTCCTCCTCACAATACAATGAGCAGTTCTTC. Amino acids: CATSTPSSSQYNEQFF. The chain is built from TRBV15 and TRBJ2-1; D is ambiguous. The germline V gene encodes CDR1 LNHNV and CDR2 YYDKDF (reference sequence). CDR3 size: 16 residues. V lost 4 bases to trimming and J lost 4 bases, with 17 bases between them.

This clonotype has a handful of counts. The chain recombines TRBV3-1 with TRBJ1-2; TRBD1 matches 9 bases. Germline trimming cut 3 bases from V and 8 bases from J; bases unmatched to any gene: 19. The germline V gene encodes CDR1 LGHDT and CDR2 YNNKEL (reference sequence). The CDR3 extends over 18 amino acids. Here the CDR3 reads CASSHEVRSGTGSVGYTF. CDR3 nucleotide sequence: TGTGCCAGCAGCCATGAGGTGCGGTCCGGGACAGGGAGTGTAGGCTACACCTTC.

This clonotype was seen ten or more times. The J gene is TRBJ2-7, the V gene TRBV7-9; 7 bases map to TRBD2. The CDR3 totals 14 residues. Germline assignment: CDR1 SEHNR and CDR2 FQNEAQ (reference sequence). The V gene end was trimmed by 5 bases and the J gene end by 6 bases; junction bases not matched to a gene: 10. The CDR3 sequence: CASSPGAGMGEQYF. The CDR3 region has the DNA TGTGCCAGCAGCCCGGGAGCGGGGATGGGCGAGCAGTACTTC.

In this sample, this clonotype turned up many times. This chain connects TRBV5-4 to TRBJ1-4, with 7 bases that match TRBD1. Germline loops: CDR1 SGHNT, CDR2 YYREEE (reference sequence). V lost 3 bases to trimming and J lost 5 bases; unmatched junction nucleotides: 4. The length of the CDR3 is 14 residues. In nucleotides, the CDR3 is TGTGCCAGCAGCTCCGGGACAGTGAATGAAAAACTGTTTTTT. Its protein product is CASSSGTVNEKLFF.

In nucleotides, the CDR3 is TGTGCCAGCATAAGGCGCCCGGGACAGGGAGCGGGAGAGCAGTACTTC. Protein product: CASIRRPGQGAGEQYF. The chain uses TRBV6-5 and TRBJ2-7; 9 bases match TRBD1. The CDR3 loop spans 16 amino acids. V lost 7 bases, J lost 7 bases, and 17 bases stayed unmatched. Germline assignment: CDR1 MNHEY and CDR2 SVGAGI.

This clonotype rates as medium-sized (0.01 to 0.1%). The chain links TRBV7-8 to TRBJ2-1, with D perhaps TRBD2 (6 bases). The length of the CDR3 is 14 residues. V lost 1 base, J lost 7 bases, and 11 bases lay in between. Germline V gene lookup returns CDR1 SGHVS and CDR2 FQNEAQ. The CDR3 DNA reads TGTGCCAGCAGCTTAGGACTAGGTGGGAATGAGCAGTTCTTC. It yields the protein CASSLGLGGNEQFF. Using reference TRBV7-8 and TRBJ2-1 for the parts outside the CDR3, the full variable domain is GAGVSQSPRYKVAKRGQDVALRCDPISGHVSLFWYQQALGQGPEFLTYFQNEAQLDKSGLPSDRFFAERPEGSVSTLKIQRTQQEDSAVYLCASSLGLGGNEQFFGPGTRLTVL.

In its sample, this clonotype was seen many times. The rearrangement links TRBV9 to TRBJ2-3; D not resolved. The germline gives CDR1 SGDLS, CDR2 YYNGEE. This CDR3 contains 14 residues. The ends were cut back, 0 bases at V and 0 bases at J, with 5 bases in the middle. The CDR3: CASSVDYSTDTQYF. The CDR3 region has the DNA TGTGCCAGCAGCGTAGATTATAGCACAGATACGCAGTATTTT.

This clonotype was recorded many times. The gene calls are TRBV7-3 and TRBJ2-1; a weak D match, TRBD2 (7 bases). The germline V and J ends were trimmed by 5 bases and 9 bases, with 17 bases remaining between them. The CDR3 consists of 14 residues. From germline, CDR1 is SGHTA and CDR2 FQGTGA. CDR3 loop: CASSQGGGYAEQFF. The CDR3 region has the DNA TGTGCCAGCAGCCAGGGCGGGGGCTATGCTGAGCAGTTCTTC.

This clonotype was observed at least ten times. The CDR3 reads CASRVGDLNTEAFF. In nucleotides, the CDR3 is TGTGCCAGCAGGGTTGGCGACCTGAACACTGAAGCTTTCTTT. The rearrangement joins TRBV2 to TRBJ1-1; D unclear. This CDR3 has 14 residues. Germline-derived CDR1 and CDR2 are SNHLY and FYNNEI. The V end was cut by 6 bases, the J end by 0 bases, with 11 bases between.

The table lists this clonotype with many counts. V gene TRBV3-1 combines with J gene TRBJ1-6; D not resolved. Trimming removed 4 bases at V and 1 base at J, with 8 bases between. The CDR3 loop spans 15 amino acids. Germline CDR1 and CDR2: LGHDT and YNNKEL (reference sequence). In DNA, the CDR3 is TGTGCCAGCAGCCGGGATGGGTCCTATAATTCACCCCTCCACTTT. It codes for CASSRDGSYNSPLHF. The full variable domain, with the rest looked up from reference TRBV3-1 and TRBJ1-6, is DTAVSQTPKYLVTQMGNDKSIKCEQNLGHDTMYWYKQDSKKFLKIMFSYNNKELIINETVPNRFSPKSPDKAHLNLHINSLELGDSAVYFCASSRDGSYNSPLHFGNGTRLTVT.

This clonotype showed up many times. The chain recombines TRBV18 with TRBJ2-3; 10 bases agree with TRBD1. The CDR3 contains 19 residues. With 3 bases clipped from V and 1 base from J, the junction kept 13 bases outside the gene matches. Germline lookup yields CDR1 KGHSH and CDR2 LQKENI. CDR3 nucleotide sequence: TGTGCCAGCTCACCTGGTTGGGACAGGGGCATCAGTGGCACAGATACGCAGTATTTT. This gives the protein CASSPGWDRGISGTDTQYF.

In its sample, this clonotype was seen many times. V gene TRBV5-5 combines with J gene TRBJ1-6; D uncertain. CDR1 and CDR2 from the germline V gene are SGHKS and YYEKEE (reference sequence). The V end lost 1 base, the J end lost 7 bases, and 12 bases lay between the germline ends. CDR3 size: 15 residues. This CDR3 is CASSLWLSGNSPLHF. DNA of the CDR3: TGTGCCAGCAGCTTGTGGCTCTCGGGGAATTCACCCCTCCACTTT.

The table lists this clonotype with many counts. J is TRBJ2-3 and V is TRBV29-1; D remains unclear. Trimming pared 3 bases from V and 1 base from J, leaving 5 bases between. Germline CDR1 is SQVTM and CDR2 is ANQGSEA. There are 12 residues in the CDR3. CDR3: CSVDTGTDTQYF. The DNA of the CDR3 is TGCAGCGTTGACACAGGCACAGATACGCAGTATTTT.

This clonotype was picked up many times. The genes are TRBV6-2 or TRBV6-3 and TRBJ2-5, with TRBD2 as a possible D gene (7 bases). The CDR3 runs 16 residues. Between the trimmed V and J ends, which lost 0 bases and 5 bases, there was a span of 16 bases. CDR1 is MNHEY, CDR2 SVGEGT, per germline. The CDR3 reads CASSYSSTGGGETQYF. The CDR3 DNA reads as TGTGCCAGCAGTTACTCGAGTACGGGGGGCGGCGAGACCCAGTACTTC.

This clonotype was counted at least ten times. The chain couples TRBV29-1 to TRBJ2-7; the D gene is possibly TRBD1 (5 bases). Germline CDR1 is SQVTM and CDR2 is ANQGSEA. This CDR3 spans 12 amino acids. V was shortened by 4 bases and J by 6 bases, with 13 bases between the two germline ends. The CDR3 spells CSVGQWIGEQYF. For the CDR3, the DNA is TGCAGCGTTGGACAGTGGATCGGCGAGCAGTACTTC.

This clonotype was detected a few times. The chain employs TRBV12-3 or TRBV12-4 and TRBJ2-1, with D possibly called TRBD1 or TRBD2 (5 bases each). The CDR3 has 17 amino acids. Trimming took 3 bases from V and 0 from J, leaving 15 bases between them. CDR3 in amino acids: CASSFTRGTHSYNEQFF. The CDR3 nucleotides are TGTGCCAGCAGTTTCACGAGGGGAACCCACTCCTACAATGAGCAGTTCTTC.

This clonotype showed up many times. The V and J genes are TRBV29-1 and TRBJ1-1, with D maybe TRBD1 (5 bases). Deletions cut 7 bases from V and 2 bases from J, with 17 bases between. Germline CDR1 reads SQVTM; CDR2 reads ANQGSEA. The CDR3 contains 14 residues. The CDR3 DNA sequence: TGCAGCGCCCGCGGGGGACGGGGAAACACTGAAGCTTTCTTT. Amino acids: CSARGGRGNTEAFF. The whole variable domain, filled in from reference TRBV29-1 and TRBJ1-1, reads SAVISQKPSRDICQRGTSLTIQCQVDSQVTMMFWYRQQPGQSLTLIATANQGSEATYESGFVIDKFPISRPNLTFSTLTVSNMSPEDSSIYLCSARGGRGNTEAFFGQGTRLTVV.

This clonotype has ten or more counts. This sequence joins TRBV4-1 and TRBJ1-1; tentatively, D is TRBD1 (5 bases). The germline V and J ends were trimmed by 0 bases and 4 bases, with 12 bases remaining between them. CDR1 and CDR2 from the germline V gene are MGHRA and YSYEKL. The CDR3 contains 15 residues. The chain's CDR3 is CASSQDRGGATEAFF. CDR3 nucleotides: TGCGCCAGCAGCCAAGATCGGGGCGGGGCCACTGAAGCTTTCTTT.

This rearrangement joins TRBV2 to TRBJ1-1; no reliable D call. Germline V gives CDR1 SNHLY, CDR2 FYNNEI. The CDR3 consists of 14 residues. V gave up 6 bases and J gave up 1 base, with 12 bases separating them. CDR3 amino acids: CASSGILQNTEAFF. The CDR3, as DNA: TGTGCCAGCAGCGGGATCCTCCAGAACACTGAAGCTTTCTTT. Full variable domain (missing parts from reference TRBV2 and TRBJ1-1): EPEVTQTPSHQVTQMGQEVILRCVPISNHLYFYWYRQILGQKVEFLVSFYNNEISEKSEIFDDQFSVERPDGSNFTLKIRSTKLEDSAMYFCASSGILQNTEAFFGQGTRLTVV.

This clonotype appeared many times. The chain combines TRBV5-1 with TRBJ1-1, with D uncertain. V was clipped by 1 base and J by 4 bases, with 8 bases between them. The CDR3 contains 13 residues. Germline V lookup: CDR1 SGHRS, CDR2 YFSETQ. CDR3 nucleotides: TGCGCCAGCAGCTTGAACTGGGTCACTGAAGCTTTCTTT. It translates to CASSLNWVTEAFF.

This clonotype has a count of ten or more. The CDR3 reads CASKPSGYSYEQYF. The DNA of the CDR3 is TGTGCCAGCAAGCCGTCAGGGTATTCCTACGAGCAGTACTTC. The rearrangement joins TRBV5-4 to TRBJ2-7; tentatively, D is TRBD1 (5 bases). The germline CDR1 and CDR2 sequences are SGHNT and YYREEE (reference sequence). This CDR3 has 14 amino acids. Deletions cut 6 bases from V and 1 base from J, with 14 bases between. Full variable domain (missing parts from reference TRBV5-4 and TRBJ2-7): ETGVTQSPTHLIKTRGQQVTLRCSSQSGHNTVSWYQQALGQGPQFIFQYYREEENGRGNFPPRFSGLQFPNYSSELNVNALELDDSALYLCASKPSGYSYEQYFGPGTRLTVT.

This clonotype occurred many times. The chain is built from TRBV12-3 or TRBV12-4 and TRBJ1-2; weak D call: TRBD1 (6 bases). V was pared by 6 bases and J by 8 bases, with 13 bases between. The CDR3 loop spans 12 amino acids. The CDR3 nucleotides read TGTGCCAGCAGGACGACAGGTGGGGGCTACACCTTC. Translation: CASRTTGGGYTF.

This clonotype was counted ten times or more. The rearrangement links TRBV25-1 to TRBJ2-4, with TRBD1 as a possible D gene (6 bases). The CDR3 has 13 amino acids. The V gene's germline CDR1 is MGHDK and CDR2 SYGVNS. Trimming shortened V by 1 base and J by 9 bases, and 10 bases separated the two germline ends. CDR3 residues: CASSEWGPGIQYF. The CDR3 coding sequence is TGTGCCAGCAGTGAATGGGGGCCCGGCATTCAGTACTTC.

This clonotype showed up many times. This rearrangement joins TRBV20-1 to TRBJ2-3, with D unclear. This CDR3 is built from 10 residues. Germline V gene sequence: CDR1 DFQATT, CDR2 SNEGSKA (reference sequence). V lost 6 bases, J lost 5 bases, and 6 bases lay in between. CDR3 sequence: CSATKDTQYF. CDR3 nucleotide sequence: TGCAGTGCCACTAAAGATACGCAGTATTTT.

The CDR3 loop reads CASSLGGQLNTEAFF. CDR3 nucleotides: TGCGCCAGCAGCTTGGGGGGACAACTGAACACTGAAGCTTTCTTT. This chain links TRBV5-1 with TRBJ1-1, with D perhaps matching TRBD1 (6 bases). V was clipped by 0 bases and J by 0 bases, with 9 bases between them. Per the germline V gene, CDR1 is SGHRS and CDR2 is YFSETQ. The CDR3 has 15 amino acids.

This clonotype was seen ten or more times. The chain links TRBV7-2 to TRBJ2-6; 8 bases fit TRBD2. The CDR3 runs 19 residues. The germline V gene encodes CDR1 SGHTA and CDR2 FQGNSA. V gave up 5 bases and J gave up 0 bases; unmatched junction bases: 12. Written as DNA, the CDR3 is TGTGCCAGCAGCCCTCGCGGGAGGCCCCTCTTCTCTGGGGCCAACGTCCTGACTTTC. Protein sequence: CASSPRGRPLFSGANVLTF.

V and J are TRBV7-9 and TRBJ2-4, with no clear D. This CDR3 spans 13 amino acids. Germline loops: CDR1 SEHNR, CDR2 FQNEAQ (reference sequence). Trimming shortened V by 3 bases and J by 1 base, and 4 bases separated the two germline ends. The CDR3 DNA reads TGTGCCAGCAGCTTCGGGGCCAAAAACATTCAGTACTTC. It yields the protein CASSFGAKNIQYF. The full variable domain, with the rest looked up from reference TRBV7-9 and TRBJ2-4, is DTGVSQNPRHKITKRGQNVTFRCDPISEHNRLYWYRQTLGQGPEFLTYFQNEAQLEKSRLLSDRFSAERPKGSFSTLEIQRTEQGDSAMYLCASSFGAKNIQYFGAGTRLSVL.

This clonotype showed up many times. The V gene is TRBV24-1, the J gene TRBJ2-1, with no clear D. The CDR3 totals 15 residues. Trimming stripped 4 bases from V and 0 bases from J, with 9 bases between. Germline loops: CDR1 KGHDR, CDR2 SFDVKD. CDR3 in amino acids: CATSDPLFSYNEQFF. CDR3 nucleotide sequence: TGTGCCACCAGTGACCCTCTGTTCTCCTACAATGAGCAGTTCTTC.